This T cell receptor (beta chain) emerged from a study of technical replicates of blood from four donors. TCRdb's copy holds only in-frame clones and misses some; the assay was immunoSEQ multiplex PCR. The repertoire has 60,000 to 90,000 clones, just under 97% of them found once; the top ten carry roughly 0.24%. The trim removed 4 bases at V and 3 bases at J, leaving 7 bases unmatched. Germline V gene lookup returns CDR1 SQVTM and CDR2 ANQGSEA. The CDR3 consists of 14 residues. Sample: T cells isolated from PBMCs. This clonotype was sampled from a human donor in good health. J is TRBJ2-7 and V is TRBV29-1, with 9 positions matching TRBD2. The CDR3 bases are TGCAGCGTTGTTTGGCTAGCGGGACGCTACGAGCAGTACTTC. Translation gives CSVVWLAGRYEQYF.